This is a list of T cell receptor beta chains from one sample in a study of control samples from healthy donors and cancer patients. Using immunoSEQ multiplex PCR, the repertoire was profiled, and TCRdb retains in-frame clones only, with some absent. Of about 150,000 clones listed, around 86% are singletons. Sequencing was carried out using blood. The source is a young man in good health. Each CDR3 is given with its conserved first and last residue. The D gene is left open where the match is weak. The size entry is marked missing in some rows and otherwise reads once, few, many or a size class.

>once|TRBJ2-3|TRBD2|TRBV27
CASSLSFAGGIADTQYF
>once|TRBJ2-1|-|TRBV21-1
CASSQISWEYNEQFF
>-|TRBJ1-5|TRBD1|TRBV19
CASNPDRLSNQPQHF
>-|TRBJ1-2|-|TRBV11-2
CASSPDSNYGYTF
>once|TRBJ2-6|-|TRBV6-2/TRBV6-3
CASSYSGAGANVLTF
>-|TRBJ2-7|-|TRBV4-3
CASSQATGTIYEQYF
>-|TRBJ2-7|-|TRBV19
CASKVLRPPTYEQYF
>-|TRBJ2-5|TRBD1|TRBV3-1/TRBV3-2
CASSQDGTGVRETQYF
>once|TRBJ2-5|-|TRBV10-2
CASSEGIGDSQYF
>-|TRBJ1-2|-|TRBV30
CAWSVSTGYGYTF
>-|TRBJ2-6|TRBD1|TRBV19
CASGPGQRAGANVLTF
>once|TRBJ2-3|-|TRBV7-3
CASSLDYTDTQYF
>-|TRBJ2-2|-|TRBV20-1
CSASPQGREYTGELFF
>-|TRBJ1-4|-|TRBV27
CASSDRTNEKLFF
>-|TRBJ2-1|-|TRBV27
CASSLRGNEQFF
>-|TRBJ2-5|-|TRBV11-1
CASSETTPGKGGAQYF
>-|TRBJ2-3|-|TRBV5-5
CASSLGDTSTDTQYF
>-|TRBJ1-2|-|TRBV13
CASSLGYNLANYGYTF
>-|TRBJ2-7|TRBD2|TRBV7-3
CASSLGTSGTLEQYF
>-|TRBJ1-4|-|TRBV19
CASNPNLDGGGEKLFF
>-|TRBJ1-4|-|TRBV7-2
CASSLGPGAEGKLFF
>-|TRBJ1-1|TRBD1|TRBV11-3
CASSLGRAGGTEAFF
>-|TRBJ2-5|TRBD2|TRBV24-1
CATSDASGGVQETQYF
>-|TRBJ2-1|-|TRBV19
CASARGNSYNEQFF
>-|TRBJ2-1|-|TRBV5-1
CASSSGTGTYNEQFF
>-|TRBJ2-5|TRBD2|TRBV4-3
CASSQGGSGGETQYF
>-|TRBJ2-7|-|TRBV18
CASSPADSPKAEQYF
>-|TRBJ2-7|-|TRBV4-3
CASSQDLEQGEQYF
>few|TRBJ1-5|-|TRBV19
CASTPSGPAPTPQHF
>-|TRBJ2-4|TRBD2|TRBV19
CASSREIGLAGELAKNIQYF
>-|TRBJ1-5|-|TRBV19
CASSRDWGNQPQHF